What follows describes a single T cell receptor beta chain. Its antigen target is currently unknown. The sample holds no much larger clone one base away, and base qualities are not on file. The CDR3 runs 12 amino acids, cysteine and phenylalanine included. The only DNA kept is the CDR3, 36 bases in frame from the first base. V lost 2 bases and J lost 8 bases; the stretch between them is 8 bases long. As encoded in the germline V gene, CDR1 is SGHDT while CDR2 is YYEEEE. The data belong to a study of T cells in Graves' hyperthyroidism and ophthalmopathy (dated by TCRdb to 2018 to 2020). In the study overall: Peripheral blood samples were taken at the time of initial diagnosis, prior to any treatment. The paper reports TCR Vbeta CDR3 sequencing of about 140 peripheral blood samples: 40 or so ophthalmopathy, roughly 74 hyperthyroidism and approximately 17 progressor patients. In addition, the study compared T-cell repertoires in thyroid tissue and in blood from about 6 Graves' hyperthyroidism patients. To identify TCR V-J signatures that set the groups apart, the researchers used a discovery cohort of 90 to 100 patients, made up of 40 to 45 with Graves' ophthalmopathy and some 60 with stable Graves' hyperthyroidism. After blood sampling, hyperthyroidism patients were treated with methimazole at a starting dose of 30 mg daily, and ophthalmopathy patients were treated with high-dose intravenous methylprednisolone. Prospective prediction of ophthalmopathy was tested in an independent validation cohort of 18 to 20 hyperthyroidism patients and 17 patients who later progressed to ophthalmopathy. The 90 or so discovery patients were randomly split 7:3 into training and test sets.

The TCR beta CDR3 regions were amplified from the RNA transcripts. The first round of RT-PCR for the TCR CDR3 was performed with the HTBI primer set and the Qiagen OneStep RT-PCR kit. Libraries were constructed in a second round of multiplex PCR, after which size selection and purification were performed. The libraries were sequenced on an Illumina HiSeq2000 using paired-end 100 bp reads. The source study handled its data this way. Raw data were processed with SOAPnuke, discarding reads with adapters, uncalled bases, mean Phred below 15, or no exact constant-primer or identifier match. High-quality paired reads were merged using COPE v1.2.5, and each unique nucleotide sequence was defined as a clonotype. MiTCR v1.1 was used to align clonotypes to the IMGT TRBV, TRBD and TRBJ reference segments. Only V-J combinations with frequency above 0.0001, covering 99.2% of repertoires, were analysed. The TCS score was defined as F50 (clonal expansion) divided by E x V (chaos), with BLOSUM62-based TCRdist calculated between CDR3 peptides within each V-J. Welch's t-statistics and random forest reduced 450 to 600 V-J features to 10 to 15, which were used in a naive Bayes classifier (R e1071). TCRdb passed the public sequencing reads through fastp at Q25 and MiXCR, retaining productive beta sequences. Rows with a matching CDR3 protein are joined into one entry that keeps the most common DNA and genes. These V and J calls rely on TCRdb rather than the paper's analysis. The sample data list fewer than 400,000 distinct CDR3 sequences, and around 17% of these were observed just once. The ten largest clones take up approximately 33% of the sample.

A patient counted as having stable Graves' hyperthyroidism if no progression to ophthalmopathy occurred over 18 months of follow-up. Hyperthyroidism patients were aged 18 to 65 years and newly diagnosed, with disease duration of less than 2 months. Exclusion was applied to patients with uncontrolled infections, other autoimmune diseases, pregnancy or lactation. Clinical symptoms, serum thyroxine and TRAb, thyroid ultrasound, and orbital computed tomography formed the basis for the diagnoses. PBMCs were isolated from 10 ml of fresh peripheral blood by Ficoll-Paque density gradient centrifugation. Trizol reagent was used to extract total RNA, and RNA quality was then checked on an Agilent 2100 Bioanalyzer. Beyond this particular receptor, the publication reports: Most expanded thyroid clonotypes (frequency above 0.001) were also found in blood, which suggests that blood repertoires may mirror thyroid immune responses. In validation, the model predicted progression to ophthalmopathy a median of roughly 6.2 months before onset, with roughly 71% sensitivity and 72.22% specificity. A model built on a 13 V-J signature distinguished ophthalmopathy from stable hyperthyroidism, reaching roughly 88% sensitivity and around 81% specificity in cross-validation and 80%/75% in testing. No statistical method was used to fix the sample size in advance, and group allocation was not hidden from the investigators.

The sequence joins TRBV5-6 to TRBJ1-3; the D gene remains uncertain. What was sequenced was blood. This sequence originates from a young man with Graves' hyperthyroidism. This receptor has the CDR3 CASSFDRDTIYF. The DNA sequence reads TGTGCCAGCAGCTTCGATAGAGACACCATATATTTT.